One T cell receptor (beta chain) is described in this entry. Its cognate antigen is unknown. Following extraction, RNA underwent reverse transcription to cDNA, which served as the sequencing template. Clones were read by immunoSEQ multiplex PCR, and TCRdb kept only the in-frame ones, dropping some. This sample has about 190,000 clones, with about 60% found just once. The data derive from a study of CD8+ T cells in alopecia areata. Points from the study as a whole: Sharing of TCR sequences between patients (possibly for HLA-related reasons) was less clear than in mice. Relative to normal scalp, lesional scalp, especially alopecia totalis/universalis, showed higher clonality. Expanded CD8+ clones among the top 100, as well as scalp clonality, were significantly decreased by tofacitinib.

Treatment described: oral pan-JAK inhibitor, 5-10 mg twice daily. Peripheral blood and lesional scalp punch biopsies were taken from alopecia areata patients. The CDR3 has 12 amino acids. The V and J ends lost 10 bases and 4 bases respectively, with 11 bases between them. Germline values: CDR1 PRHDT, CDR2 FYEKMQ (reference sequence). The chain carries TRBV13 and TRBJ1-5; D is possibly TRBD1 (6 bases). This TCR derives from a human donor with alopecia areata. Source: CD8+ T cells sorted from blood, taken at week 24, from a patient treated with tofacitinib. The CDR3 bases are TGTGCCACCTCGAGGGGGAATCAGCCCCAGCATTTT. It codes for CATSRGNQPQHF.